One and the same sample provided the 11 T cell receptor beta chains below, sequenced in a study of T cell repertoires in cytomegalovirus infection. TCRdb reprocessed the reads via MiXCR and lists one record per CDR3 protein. This table has about 150,000 distinct CDR3 sequences, about a quarter appearing once. Sequenced: PBMCs. The receptors shown here come from a human donor in good health (CMV status not recorded). Some clones in this sample may be carry-over from other donors' samples.

This clonotype showed up just a few times. The J gene is TRBJ2-2, the V gene TRBV2; TRBD1 agrees at 7 bases. V was pared by 4 bases and J by 4 bases, with 6 bases of the junction left unmatched. Per germline, CDR1 SNHLY and CDR2 FYNNEI. The CDR3 is 15 amino acids. This chain's CDR3 is CASSGHRGSTGELFF. The CDR3, as DNA: TGTGCCAGCAGTGGTCACAGGGGATCCACCGGGGAGCTGTTTTTT.

CDR3 sequence: CATSRSGTQNTEAFF. As DNA, the CDR3 is TGTGCCACCAGCAGGTCCGGGACACAGAACACTGAAGCTTTCTTT. This chain links TRBV15 with TRBJ1-1, with a tentative D call TRBD1 (6 bases). Germline assignment: CDR1 LNHNV and CDR2 YYDKDF (reference sequence). The V and J ends lost 3 bases and 1 base respectively, with 12 bases between them. The CDR3 sequence is 15 residues long.

The CDR3 loop is CSELNREAGEQFF. CDR3 in DNA: TGCAGCGAACTGAACAGGGAGGCAGGTGAGCAGTTCTTC. The chain joins TRBV29-1 to TRBJ2-1, with D perhaps matching TRBD1 or TRBD2 (6 bases each). V dropped 7 bases and J dropped 9 bases, with 19 bases sitting between them. This CDR3 is built from 13 residues. Germline values: CDR1 SQVTM, CDR2 ANQGSEA.

As regards this clonotype: It may be a read error: a sequence one base away is much more abundant. This chain joins TRBV6-2 or TRBV6-3 and TRBJ2-1; D is unresolved. The CDR3 totals 14 residues. Germline V gene lookup returns CDR1 MNHEY and CDR2 SVGEGT. V dropped 0 bases and J dropped 5 bases, with 8 bases sitting between them. In nucleotides, the CDR3 is TGTGCCAGCAGTTACTCGGCGATCGACAATGAGCAGTTCTTC. It codes for CASSYSAIDNEQFF.

The CDR3 spells CASMPTSGGAGEQFF. In DNA form, the CDR3 reads TGTGCCAGTATGCCAACTAGCGGGGGGGCCGGTGAGCAGTTCTTC. The chain has TRBV19 and TRBJ2-1; 13 bases fit TRBD2. J was trimmed by 9 bases and V by 7 bases; bases with no gene match: 9. The germline gives CDR1 LNHDA, CDR2 SQIVND (reference sequence). This CDR3 region has 15 residues.

This clonotype was counted between two and nine times. With a much larger clone just one base away, this may be a read error. V usage is TRBV7-8 and J usage is TRBJ2-1, with 12 bases that match TRBD2. The CDR3 covers 15 residues. CDR1 is SGHVS and CDR2 is FQNEAQ in the germline V gene. CDR3 nucleotides: TGTGCCAGCAGCCCTAGCGGGAGGGCCTACCATGAGCAGTTCTTC. Amino acid sequence: CASSPSGRAYHEQFF.

The chain carries TRBV28 and TRBJ2-3, with 9 bases lining up with TRBD2. There are 15 residues in the CDR3. The V segment lost 4 bases and the J segment 8 bases; nucleotides outside the gene matches: 10. Germline V gene sequence: CDR1 MDHEN, CDR2 SYDVKM. The CDR3 sequence: CASSSRGLAGSTQYF. Here the CDR3 DNA reads TGTGCCAGCAGTTCCCGGGGGCTAGCGGGAAGTACGCAGTATTTT.

The chain carries TRBV2 and TRBJ1-5; D remains ambiguous. The V end was cut by 6 bases, the J end by 6 bases, with 9 bases between. Germline V gives CDR1 SNHLY, CDR2 FYNNEI. The CDR3 totals 12 residues. CDR3 coding DNA: TGTGCCAGCAGGACACACGGTCAGCCCCAGCATTTT. Translation: CASRTHGQPQHF.

There are a few counts of this clonotype. The rearrangement joins TRBV4-3 to TRBJ1-4; no definite D call. V shed 3 bases and J shed 7 bases, with 18 bases lying between them. This CDR3 spans 16 amino acids. Per germline, CDR1 LGHNA and CDR2 YSLEER. The CDR3 region has the DNA TGCGCCAGCAGCCAGGCCCCCGGCTTTGGTCCTGAAAAACTGTTTTTT. Its protein product is CASSQAPGFGPEKLFF.

This clonotype was seen ten or more times. The V and J genes are TRBV7-6 and TRBJ2-7; D is perhaps TRBD1 (6 bases). The CDR3 sequence is 14 residues long. The V gene's germline CDR1 is SGHVS and CDR2 FNYEAQ. The V gene lost 3 bases and the J gene lost 5 bases, with 14 bases spanning the gap. The CDR3 nucleotides read TGTGCCAGCAGCTTTTTGCCAGGGGTCAACGAGCAGTACTTC. Protein sequence: CASSFLPGVNEQYF.

The sample holds many counts of this clonotype. The chain recombines TRBV7-2 with TRBJ2-7; 11 nucleotides agree with TRBD1. CDR3 length: 18 residues. V shed 0 bases and J 0 bases; nucleotides not matched to a gene: 7. CDR1 is SGHTA and CDR2 is FQGNSA in the germline V gene. DNA of the CDR3: TGTGCCAGCAGCTTAGCGACCGGTGGACAGGGGGCCTCCTACGAGCAGTACTTC. Amino acids: CASSLATGGQGASYEQYF.